This T cell receptor beta chain was retrieved from a study of OX40 agonist ivuxolimab in advanced cancers. Any history of autoimmune disease or systemic immunosuppression disqualified patients. Collection of blood occurred at baseline, at cycle 4 day 1, and at cycle 7 day 1. As regards this clone: Its antigen is not known.

Sequencing was performed with immunoSEQ multiplex PCR; in TCRdb, only in-frame clones are kept and a portion is missing. The sample consists of about 46,000 clones, more than 85% of them appearing once. Study-level points and caveats: People who partly responded at 0.1-3.0 mg/kg had some of the least clonal expansion seen.

V was clipped by 4 bases and J by 3 bases, with 16 bases between them. Germline lookup yields CDR1 MNHNS and CDR2 SASEGT. The CDR3 covers 16 residues. The rearrangement uses TRBV6-1 and TRBJ2-1; D is possibly TRBD1 (5 bases). Sequencing was performed on CD4+ or CD8+ T cells sorted from blood, taken in a trial of the OX40 agonist ivuxolimab. The sequence was collected from an adult with an advanced solid tumor such as melanoma, head and neck, liver or kidney cancer. CDR3 DNA: TGTGCCAGCAGTGTCCCCAGGGTTAGGCGCTACAATGAGCAGTTCTTC. Its protein product is CASSVPRVRRYNEQFF.